This TCR beta chain comes out of a study of cytomegalovirus exposure and HLA in healthy donors (dated by TCRdb to the late 2010s). Turning to the overall study: According to an earlier analysis of 587 of the donors, about 180 million T cells yielded 100 million or so unique TCR beta sequences and approximately 300 Gb of sequence data. Approximately 310 gigabases of sequencing data and approximately 85 million unique TCR sequences were included in an early release covering roughly 700 HLA-typed donors. The genetic ancestry cluster associated with self-reported Caucasian donors included 81% of the roughly 400 genotyped donors. The study aimed to test whether cataloging public T cell receptors could reveal signatures of past pathogen exposure. The T cell repertoires of several hundred subjects were profiled by immunosequencing and related to cytomegalovirus serostatus. Besides the first cohort of 666 subjects, a separate validation cohort made up of 95 to 150 different subjects was used. To predict cytomegalovirus infection status, the study combined high-throughput TCR immunosequencing, statistical association of individual TCRs with disease status, and machine learning. In a later analysis, previously published TCR beta repertoires from 550 to 750 donors were re-analyzed and high-resolution HLA genotyping was added so that TCR occurrence patterns could be studied. The later analysis used no new phenotypic data to find candidate immune exposures, relying instead on TCR beta sequences and their occurrence across donors. To decide whether each TCR beta V gene segment behaved as functional or pseudogenic, an earlier analysis of some 600 of the donors relied on high-throughput TCR beta sequencing. Donor age, sex, ethnicity and CMV serostatus were collected together with the repertoire data. Genome-wide SNP genotypes for about 55% of the roughly 670 donors were used in a later genetic analysis, which treated that subset as a discovery cohort. Every discovery cohort repertoire had been produced on one sequencing platform. Class I and class II HLA loci were covered by the typing at four-digit resolution. The number of donors typed differed by locus, with roughly 620-630 for A, B, C, DRB1 and DQB1, roughly 520 for DQA1, about 610 for DPA1, and approximately 470 for DPB1. A handful of DR-DQ haplotypes were handled as single units for association and clustering because linkage in the cohort was strong. On average, about 240,000 unique TCR beta nucleotide sequences were sequenced per donor among 300 to 500 genotyped donors of the cohort, with around 19% of those sequences being non-productive.

The sample holds a few counts of this clone. Its antigen is currently not known. No qualities accompany the bases; no much larger clone lies one base away. The CDR3 measures 14 amino acids from cysteine to phenylalanine. CDR3 DNA only is kept here, 42 bases in frame from base 1. V trim: 7 bases; J trim: 8 bases; unmatched bases: 11. The germline V gene yields SGDLS for CDR1 and YYNGEE for CDR2. Study-level results and caveats: HLA typing was unavailable for some donors at each locus, so association tests used only the typed subset. A further reported finding was that TCR beta sequences accurately predicted the HLA-A and HLA-B alleles for most subjects in the first cohort. A later analysis reported that several top co-occurrence clusters appeared linked to parvovirus B19, influenza, CMV and Epstein-Barr virus. Correlated functional status among segregating V segments might reflect linkage disequilibrium, but an unknown experimental factor could not be ruled out. In this cohort, only TCR beta chains were sequenced, and detectable features were limited by the absence of alpha or paired-chain data. For the cohort, immune exposure information was limited to CMV serostatus. Most TCR sequences were seen in very few donors, while some public TCRs were found in many individuals. In an earlier analysis of 587 of the donors, most TCR beta V segments were observed in productive rearrangements about 87% or about 30% of the time, broadly matching IMGT annotations. A cluster of highly shared sequence variants was judged likely to represent a technical artifact of the sequencing pipeline. V-gene and J-gene trimming of TCR beta chains was associated with a missense DCLRE1C variant in a later genetic analysis, and the association was replicated in an independent cohort. The study gave a list of roughly 150 TCR beta chains associated with cytomegalovirus. According to a later analysis, TCR association rates differed among HLA loci, with DRB1 alleles showing the most associated TCRs and HLA-C alleles showing the fewest. A later analysis associated 15,000 to 20,000 TCR beta sequences with specific HLA alleles at a false discovery rate of 0.05. The presence/absence analyses assumed that sequencing depth was roughly uniform across donors, and that assumption may not be true. Some IMGT-functional V segments, including TRBV6-2 and TRBV6-3, could not be distinguished by the 87-base-pair reads and were therefore excluded. According to the authors, the approach could potentially be generalized to other disease states and immunological phenotypes. Cytomegalovirus status was reported to be diagnosed by the classifier with high specificity and sensitivity in both the original and validation cohorts. Over 15 rarely observed V segments, including chromosome 9 orphons, were excluded from the earlier analysis of some 590 of the donors because counts were too low. Three of the identified cytomegalovirus-associated TCR beta chains were confirmed in vitro to be specific for cytomegalovirus antigens. In a later analysis, HLA-associated TCR beta chains showed more clonal expansion and lower generation probabilities than non-associated chains that were equally common. When HLA alleles, especially DR and DQ, strongly co-occurred, TCR associations were difficult to assign to individual alleles. A later analysis found that most CMV-associated TCR beta chains appeared HLA-restricted, with HLA associations seemingly driven largely by CMV exposure. Compared with the roughly 710-donor mean, donors in an Asian-associated ancestry cluster had fewer N-insertions in productive TCRs, according to a later genetic analysis.

Receptors were amplified or captured by the immunoSEQ multiplex PCR assay. The multiplex PCR relied on a mix of 60 forward primers for TCR Vbeta segments and 13 reverse primers for TCR Jbeta segments. The CDR3 region of rearranged TCR beta genes was amplified from genomic DNA by a multiplex PCR assay. The Illumina HiSeq System was used to sequence the amplified TCR beta libraries as 87-base-pair reads. As for how the authors treated the data: A later analysis counted some 80 million unique TCR beta chains across the 550 to 750 repertoires, and 9.5 million to 11 million of these chains were shared by at least two donors. Raw reads were error-corrected and collapsed into unique sequences with a nearest-neighbor algorithm that merged closely related sequences to remove PCR and sequencing errors. CDR3 sequences were aligned to IMGT reference sequences to assign V, D and J gene segments. For a sequence to be retained, a match of at least six nucleotides was required to both a V gene segment and a J gene segment. Rearrangements were called productive when the CDR3 lacked stop codons and stayed in frame with V and J; all others were non-productive. Following IMGT convention, CDR3 was defined as the stretch from the second conserved V-encoded cysteine up to the conserved J-encoded phenylalanine. The earlier analysis of about 640 of the donors excluded any sequence lacking an unambiguous match to a single V gene segment. In an earlier analysis of a few hundred of the donors, V segments were called functional above 56.7% productive rearrangements and were called segregating when the between-donor standard deviation exceeded 5%. A statistical classification framework was developed to diagnose cytomegalovirus status using the catalog of TCR beta chain sequences. A later analysis assigned V and J genes by comparing TCR nucleotide sequences with IMGT/GENE-DB human TR gene sequences. In a later analysis, CDR3 sequences and most-parsimonious VDJ recombination scenarios were assigned using the TCRdist pipeline. In a later analysis, each TCR beta chain was defined by its CDR3 amino acid sequence together with its V-gene family, and reads without a unique V-gene family were excluded. In a later analysis, 450 to 600 highly shared, low-generation-probability nucleotide sequences were removed to address suspected cross-contamination and a sequencing artifact. In a later analysis, a clonal expansion index for each public chain was calculated from normalized within-repertoire ranks of inferred template counts. In a later analysis, generation probabilities were computed with a VDJ recombination model fitted to out-of-frame rearrangements, and the resulting probabilities were checked against IGoR. In a later analysis, hypergeometric tests were used to score TCR-TCR, TCR-HLA and TCR-CMV co-occurrence, with a repertoire-size bias correction applied to TCR pairs. False discovery rates were estimated in a later analysis by permuting HLA or CMV assignments 20 times. A later analysis grouped co-occurring TCRs with DBSCAN, adding TCRdist sequence similarity when clustering within HLA-allele-positive subsets. Co-occurrence clustering excluded repertoires with fewer than 30,000 or more than 120,000 public chains, plus five with anomalous nucleotide sharing. Not all clones reach the TCRdb copy of this immuneACCESS table, which keeps in-frame sequences only. Checked studies attribute under half of the gap to unresolved V genes and leave the rest unexplained. That table furnishes V, J and clone size, whereas the DNA furnished D and trimming. Counted in this sample were 80,000 to 100,000 clones; 73% of them appeared once. The ten largest make up roughly 4% of the sample.

In total, roughly 670 healthy bone marrow donors made up the cohort. At the time of sampling, all cohort members were nominally healthy, though unrecorded immune exposures were likely present. The donor was CMV seronegative and was included in the group of approximately 350 seronegative cohort members. Every donor gave a peripheral blood sample, and the peripheral blood mononuclear cells from that sample were used for TCR beta sequencing. Genomic DNA extraction from the blood cell samples was performed with the Qiagen DNeasy Blood Extraction Kit. This TCR derives from a man between 40 and 49 years old in good health and CMV-seronegative. Sequenced material: PBMCs. This chain joins TRBV9 to TRBJ1-4, with 7 middle bases fitting TRBD1. The bases read TGTGCCAGCTCGGGGACAGTCGGAATCGAAAAACTGTTTTTT. This sequence encodes CASSGTVGIEKLFF.